A single T cell receptor (beta chain) is shown here with its context. What it binds is not known. Trimming pared 3 bases from V and 0 bases from J, leaving 10 bases between. Germline-derived CDR1 and CDR2 are SGDLS and YYNGEE. CDR3 size: 15 residues. This sample stems from a study of shared clonotypes between healthy human individuals. Broader study findings: Few donors restricted represented genetic and exposure-history diversity.

TCRdb keeps only in-frame clones here, not all; method: immunoSEQ multiplex PCR. The table shows over 850,000 clones, with about 84% occurring only once. Each of the donors was a healthy adult who was HIV-negative and had not had a recent acute infection or vaccination. The split of CD4+ cells yielded CD45RA+ naive and CD45RA-negative memory subsets. The chain is built from TRBV9 and TRBJ2-1; TRBD2 is a possible D gene (5 bases). The sample taken for sequencing was memory CD4+ T cells from PBMCs. Subset of the sample: CD45RA-negative fraction. This sequence originates from a man younger than 30 in good health. Some clones in this sample may be carry-over from other donors' samples. The CDR3 region has the DNA TGTGCCAGCAGCGCCGAGGGCGCCTCCTACAATGAGCAGTTCTTC. Translated, it gives CASSAEGASYNEQFF.